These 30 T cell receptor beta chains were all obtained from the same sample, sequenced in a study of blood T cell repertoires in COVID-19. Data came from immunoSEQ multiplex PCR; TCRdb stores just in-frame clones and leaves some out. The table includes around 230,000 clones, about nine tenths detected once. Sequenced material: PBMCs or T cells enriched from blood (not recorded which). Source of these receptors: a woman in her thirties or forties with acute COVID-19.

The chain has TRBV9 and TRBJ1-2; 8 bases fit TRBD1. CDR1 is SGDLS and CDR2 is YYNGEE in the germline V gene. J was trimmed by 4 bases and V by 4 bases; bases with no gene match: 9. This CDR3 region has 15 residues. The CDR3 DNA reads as TGTGCCAGCAGCCCCCGACAGGGGAATGGCTATGGCTACACCTTC. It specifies CASSPRQGNGYGYTF.

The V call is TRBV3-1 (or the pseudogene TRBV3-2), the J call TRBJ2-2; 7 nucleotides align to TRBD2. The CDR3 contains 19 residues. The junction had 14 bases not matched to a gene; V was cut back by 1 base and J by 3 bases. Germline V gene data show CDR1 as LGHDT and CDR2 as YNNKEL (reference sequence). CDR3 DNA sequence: TGTGCCAGCAGCCAAGTTTTTCTGGCGGCTAGCGGATACACCGGGGAGCTGTTTTTT. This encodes CASSQVFLAASGYTGELFF.

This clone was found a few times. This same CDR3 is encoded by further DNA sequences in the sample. Here the CDR3 reads CASSRGQNGEKLFF. The CDR3 region has the DNA TGTGCCAGCAGCAGGGGGCAAAACGGAGAAAAACTGTTTTTT. V gene TRBV3-1 (or the pseudogene TRBV3-2) combines with J gene TRBJ1-4; 7 bases are shared with TRBD1. Looked up from germline, CDR1 is LGHDT and CDR2 is YNNKEL (reference sequence). V trimming: 5 bases; J trimming: 8 bases; junction bases outside the gene matches: 8. The CDR3 runs to 14 residues.

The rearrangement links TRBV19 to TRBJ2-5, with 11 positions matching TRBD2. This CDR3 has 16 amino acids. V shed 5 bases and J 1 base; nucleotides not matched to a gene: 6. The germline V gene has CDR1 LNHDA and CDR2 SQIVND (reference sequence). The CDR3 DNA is TGTGCCAGTAGTGAAAATAGCGGGGGGGTCCAAGAGACCCAGTACTTC. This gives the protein CASSENSGGVQETQYF.

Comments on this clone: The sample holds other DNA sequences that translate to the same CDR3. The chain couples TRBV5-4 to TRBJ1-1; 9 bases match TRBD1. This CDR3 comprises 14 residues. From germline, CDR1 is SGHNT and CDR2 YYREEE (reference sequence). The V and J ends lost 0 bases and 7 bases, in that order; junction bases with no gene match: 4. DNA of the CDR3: TGTGCCAGCAGCTTGGTGGGACAGGGACTTGAAGCTTTCTTT. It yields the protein CASSLVGQGLEAFF.

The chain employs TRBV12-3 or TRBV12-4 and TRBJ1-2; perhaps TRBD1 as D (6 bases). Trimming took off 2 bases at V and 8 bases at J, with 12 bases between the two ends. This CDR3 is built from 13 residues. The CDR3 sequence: CASSLPGVSGYTF. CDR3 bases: TGTGCCAGCAGTTTACCAGGGGTTTCGGGCTACACCTTC.

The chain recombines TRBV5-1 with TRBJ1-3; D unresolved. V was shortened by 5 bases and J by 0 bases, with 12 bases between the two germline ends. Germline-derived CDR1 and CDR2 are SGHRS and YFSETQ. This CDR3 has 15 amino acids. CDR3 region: CASRPTPYSGNTIYF. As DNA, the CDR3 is TGCGCCAGCAGGCCGACTCCCTACTCTGGAAACACCATATATTTT. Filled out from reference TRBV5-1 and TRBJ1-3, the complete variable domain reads KAGVTQTPRYLIKTRGQQVTLSCSPISGHRSVSWYQQTPGQGLQFLFEYFSETQRNKGNFPGRFSGRQFSNSRSEMNVSTLELGDSALYLCASRPTPYSGNTIYFGEGSWLTVV.

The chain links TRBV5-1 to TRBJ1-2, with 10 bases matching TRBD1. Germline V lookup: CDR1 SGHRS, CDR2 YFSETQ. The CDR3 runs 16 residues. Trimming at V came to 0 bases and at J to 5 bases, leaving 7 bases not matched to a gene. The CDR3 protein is CASSLGVPGQGYGYTF. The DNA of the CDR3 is TGCGCCAGCAGCTTGGGGGTACCGGGACAGGGGTATGGCTACACCTTC.

CDR3 protein: CAKGTGVSTGELFF. The CDR3 DNA is TGTGCCAAAGGGACAGGGGTTAGCACCGGGGAGCTGTTTTTT. This chain joins TRBV6-4 and TRBJ2-2; 10 nucleotides align to TRBD1. V dropped 10 bases and J dropped 4; count of bases not matched to a gene: 6. The CDR3 has 14 residues. Germline V CDR1 and CDR2: MRHNA, SNTAGT.

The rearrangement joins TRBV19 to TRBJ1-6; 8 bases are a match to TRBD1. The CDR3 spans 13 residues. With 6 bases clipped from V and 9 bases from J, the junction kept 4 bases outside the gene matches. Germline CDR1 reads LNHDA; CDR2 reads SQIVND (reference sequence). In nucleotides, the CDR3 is TGTGCCAGTAGCGGGCAGGGGGCTTCACCCCTCCACTTT. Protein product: CASSGQGASPLHF.

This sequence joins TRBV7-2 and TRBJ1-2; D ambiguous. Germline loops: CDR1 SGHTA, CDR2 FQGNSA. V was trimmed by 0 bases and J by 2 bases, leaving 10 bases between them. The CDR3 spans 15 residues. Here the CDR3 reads CASSLAKGGNYGYTF. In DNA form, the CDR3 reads TGTGCCAGCAGCTTAGCGAAGGGCGGGAACTATGGCTACACCTTC.

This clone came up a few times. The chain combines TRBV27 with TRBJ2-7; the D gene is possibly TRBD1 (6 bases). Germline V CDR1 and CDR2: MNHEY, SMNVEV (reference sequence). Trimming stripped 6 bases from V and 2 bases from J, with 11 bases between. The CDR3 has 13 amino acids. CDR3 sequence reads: CASRITGTYEQYF. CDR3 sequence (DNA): TGTGCCAGCAGGATTACAGGGACCTACGAGCAGTACTTC.

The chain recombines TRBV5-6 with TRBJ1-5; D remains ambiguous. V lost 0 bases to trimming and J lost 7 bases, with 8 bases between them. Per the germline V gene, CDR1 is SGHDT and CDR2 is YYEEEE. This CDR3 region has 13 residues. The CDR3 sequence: CASSLDLSQPQHF. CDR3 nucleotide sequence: TGTGCCAGCAGCTTGGATTTGAGCCAGCCCCAGCATTTT.

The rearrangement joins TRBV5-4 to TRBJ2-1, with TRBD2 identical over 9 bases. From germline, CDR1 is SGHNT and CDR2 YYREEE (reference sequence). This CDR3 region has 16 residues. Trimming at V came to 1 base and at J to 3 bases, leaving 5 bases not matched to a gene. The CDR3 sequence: CASSLSAGGLYNEQFF. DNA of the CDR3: TGTGCCAGCAGCTTGAGCGCGGGGGGGCTCTACAATGAGCAGTTCTTC.

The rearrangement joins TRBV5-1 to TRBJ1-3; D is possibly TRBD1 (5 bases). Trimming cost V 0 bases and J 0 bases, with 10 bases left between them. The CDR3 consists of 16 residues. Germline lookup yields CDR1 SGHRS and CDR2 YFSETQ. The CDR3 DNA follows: TGCGCCAGCAGCTTGGATGCGGGGGGCTCTGGAAACACCATATATTTT. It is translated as CASSLDAGGSGNTIYF.

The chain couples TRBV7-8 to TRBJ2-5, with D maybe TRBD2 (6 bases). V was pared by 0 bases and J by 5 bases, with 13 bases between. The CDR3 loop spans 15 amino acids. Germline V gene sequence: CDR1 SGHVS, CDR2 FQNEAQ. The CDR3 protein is CASSLAGGAGETQYF. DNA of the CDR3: TGTGCCAGCAGCTTAGCGGGCGGGGCGGGGGAGACCCAGTACTTC.

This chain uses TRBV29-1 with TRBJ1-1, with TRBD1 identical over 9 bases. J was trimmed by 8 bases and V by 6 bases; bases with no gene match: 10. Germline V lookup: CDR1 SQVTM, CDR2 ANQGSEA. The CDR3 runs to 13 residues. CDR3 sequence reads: CSVENRGPGEAFF. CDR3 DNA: TGCAGCGTGGAGAACAGGGGGCCGGGGGAAGCTTTCTTT.

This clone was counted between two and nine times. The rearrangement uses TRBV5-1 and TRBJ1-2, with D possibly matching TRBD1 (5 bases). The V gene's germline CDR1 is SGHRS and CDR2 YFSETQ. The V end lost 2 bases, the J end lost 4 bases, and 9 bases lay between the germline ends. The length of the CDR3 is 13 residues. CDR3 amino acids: CASSFRRGYGYTF. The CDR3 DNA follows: TGCGCCAGCAGCTTTAGGAGGGGCTATGGCTACACCTTC.

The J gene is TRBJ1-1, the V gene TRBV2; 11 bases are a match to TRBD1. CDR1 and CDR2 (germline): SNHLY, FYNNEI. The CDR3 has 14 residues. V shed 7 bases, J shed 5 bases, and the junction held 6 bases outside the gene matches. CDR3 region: CASKRTGGLTEAFF. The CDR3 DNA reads TGTGCCAGCAAAAGGACAGGGGGCCTGACTGAAGCTTTCTTT.

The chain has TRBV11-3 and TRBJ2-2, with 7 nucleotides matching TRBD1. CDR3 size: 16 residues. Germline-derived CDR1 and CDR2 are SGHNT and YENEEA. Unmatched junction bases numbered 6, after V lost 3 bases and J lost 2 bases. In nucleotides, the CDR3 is TGTGCCAGCAGCTTCAAAGGGACAGCTAACACCGGGGAGCTGTTTTTT. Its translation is CASSFKGTANTGELFF.

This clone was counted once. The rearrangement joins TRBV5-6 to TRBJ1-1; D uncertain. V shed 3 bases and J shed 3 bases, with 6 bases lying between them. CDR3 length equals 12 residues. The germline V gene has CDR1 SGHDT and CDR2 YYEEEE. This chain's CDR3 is CASSSRDTEAFF. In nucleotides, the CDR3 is TGTGCCAGCAGCTCCCGGGACACTGAAGCTTTCTTT.

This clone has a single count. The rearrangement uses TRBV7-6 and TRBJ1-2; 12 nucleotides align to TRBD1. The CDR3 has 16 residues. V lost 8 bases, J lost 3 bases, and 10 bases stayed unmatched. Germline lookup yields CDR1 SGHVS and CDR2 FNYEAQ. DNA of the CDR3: TGTGCCAGCCCTCTTTCCCGGGACAGGGGGCACTATGGCTACACCTTC. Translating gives CASPLSRDRGHYGYTF.

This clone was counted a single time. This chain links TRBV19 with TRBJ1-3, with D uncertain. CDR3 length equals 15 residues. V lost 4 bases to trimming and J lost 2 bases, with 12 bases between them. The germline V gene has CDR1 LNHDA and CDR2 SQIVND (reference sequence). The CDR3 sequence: CASSNTAVAGNTIYF. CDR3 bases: TGTGCCAGTAGTAATACAGCGGTTGCTGGAAACACCATATATTTT.

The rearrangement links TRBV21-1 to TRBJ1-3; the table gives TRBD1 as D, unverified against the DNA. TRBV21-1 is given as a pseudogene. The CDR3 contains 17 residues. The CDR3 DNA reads TGTGCCAGCAGCCCCCCCGGGCAGGGCGCCTCTGGAAACACCATATATTTT. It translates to CASSPPGQGASGNTIYF.

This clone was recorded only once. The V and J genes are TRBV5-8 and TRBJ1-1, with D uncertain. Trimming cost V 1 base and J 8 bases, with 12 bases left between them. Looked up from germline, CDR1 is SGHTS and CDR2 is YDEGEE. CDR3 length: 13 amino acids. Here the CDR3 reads CASSLYATREAFF. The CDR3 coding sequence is TGTGCCAGCAGCTTGTATGCCACTCGGGAAGCTTTCTTT. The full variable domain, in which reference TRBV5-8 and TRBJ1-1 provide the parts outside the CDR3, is EAGVTQSPTHLIKTRGQQATLRCSPISGHTSVYWYQQALGLGLQFLLWYDEGEERNRGNFPPRFSGRQFPNYSSELNVNALELEDSALYLCASSLYATREAFFGQGTRLTVV.

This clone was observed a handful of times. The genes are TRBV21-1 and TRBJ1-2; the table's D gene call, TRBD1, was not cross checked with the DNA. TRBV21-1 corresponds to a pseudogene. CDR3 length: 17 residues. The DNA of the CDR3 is TGTGCCAGCAGCACCCAGCCCCGGGACAGGGACCCCTATGGCTACACCTTC. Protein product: CASSTQPRDRDPYGYTF.

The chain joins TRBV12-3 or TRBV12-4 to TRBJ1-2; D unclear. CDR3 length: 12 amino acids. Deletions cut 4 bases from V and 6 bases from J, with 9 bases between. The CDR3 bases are TGTGCCAGCAGTTCCGGGTTCGATGGCTACACCTTC. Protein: CASSSGFDGYTF.

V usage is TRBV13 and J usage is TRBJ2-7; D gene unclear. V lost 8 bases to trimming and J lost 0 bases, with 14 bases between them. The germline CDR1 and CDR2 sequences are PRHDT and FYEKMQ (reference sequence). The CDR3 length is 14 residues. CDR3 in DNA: TGTGCCAGCCCCTCCGGGTGCATCTCCTACGAGCAGTACTTC. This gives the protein CASPSGCISYEQYF.

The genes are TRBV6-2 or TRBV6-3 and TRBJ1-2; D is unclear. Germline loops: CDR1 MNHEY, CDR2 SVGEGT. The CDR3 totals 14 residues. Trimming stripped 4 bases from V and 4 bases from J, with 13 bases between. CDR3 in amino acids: CASSSIEGRYGYTF. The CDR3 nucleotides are TGTGCCAGCAGTTCTATCGAGGGCCGCTATGGCTACACCTTC.

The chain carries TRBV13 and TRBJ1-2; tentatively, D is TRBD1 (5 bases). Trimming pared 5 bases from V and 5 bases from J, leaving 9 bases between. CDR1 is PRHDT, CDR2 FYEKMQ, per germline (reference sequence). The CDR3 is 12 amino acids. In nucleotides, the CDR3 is TGTGCCAGCAGCACCCGGGGGTATGGCTACACCTTC. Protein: CASSTRGYGYTF.